These T cell receptor beta chains were read from a single sample in a study of shared clonotypes between healthy human individuals. The repertoire was sequenced with immunoSEQ multiplex PCR; TCRdb's copy has only in-frame clones and lacks some. The table records almost 700,000 clones, around 90% of them present only once. The sequenced sample consisted of naive CD8+ T cells sorted from blood. All receptors derive from a man between 25 and 39 years old in good health. CDR3s include the opening cysteine and the closing phenylalanine or tryptophan. A D gene is named only where the DNA matches it firmly. Expanded clones get a size class; other rows say once, few or many, or leave the size out.

TRBV28,NA,17,NA,TRBJ2-2,CASSSSVGGEHTGELFF,TGTGCCAGCAGTTCGTCGGTTGGGGGAGAGCACACCGGGGAGCTGTTTTTT
TRBV7-8,TRBD1,14,NA,TRBJ2-7,CASSSGQGAGEQYF,TGTGCCAGCAGCTCTGGACAGGGGGCCGGGGAGCAGTACTTC
TRBV28,NA,13,NA,TRBJ1-1,CASSLGPRTEAFF,TGTGCCAGCAGTTTAGGACCCCGGACTGAAGCTTTCTTT
TRBV27,TRBD1,14,NA,TRBJ1-2,CASSLSSGGYGYTF,TGTGCCAGCAGTTTATCGTCAGGGGGCTATGGCTACACCTTC
TRBV7-9,NA,14,NA,TRBJ1-5,CASSLAGYHQPQHF,TGTGCCAGCAGCTTAGCGGGTTATCATCAGCCCCAGCATTTT
TRBV29-1,NA,12,NA,TRBJ1-3,CSVPGSGNTIYF,TGCAGCGTTCCGGGCTCTGGAAACACCATATATTTT
TRBV9,NA,17,once,TRBJ1-2,CASSVEQGGPPNYGYTF,TGTGCCAGCAGCGTAGAACAGGGAGGCCCCCCTAACTATGGCTACACCTTC
TRBV7-9,TRBD1,16,NA,TRBJ2-7,CASSLGQGVSSYEQYF,TGTGCCAGCAGCTTAGGACAGGGGGTAAGCTCCTACGAGCAGTACTTC
TRBV5-1,TRBD1,17,NA,TRBJ2-2,CASSLLTGQGLTGELFF,TGCGCCAGCAGCTTACTAACGGGACAGGGGTTAACCGGGGAGCTGTTTTTT
TRBV7-6,NA,17,NA,TRBJ2-1,CASSLNGAGSSYNEQFF,TGTGCCAGCAGCTTAAACGGGGCAGGTAGCTCCTACAATGAGCAGTTCTTC
TRBV4-1,NA,16,NA,TRBJ2-2,CASSQVIAGSTGELFF,TGCGCCAGCAGCCAAGTTATCGCGGGAAGCACCGGGGAGCTGTTTTTT
TRBV27,TRBD1,17,NA,TRBJ2-7,CASSPRAPGQGAVEQYF,TGTGCCAGCAGCCCCAGAGCCCCGGGACAGGGGGCCGTCGAGCAGTACTTC
TRBV12-5,NA,14,NA,TRBJ2-1,CASGLVGGYNEQFF,TGTGCTAGTGGTTTGGTGGGGGGTTACAATGAGCAGTTCTTC
TRBV2,NA,14,NA,TRBJ2-2,CASSDRVYTGELFF,TGTGCCAGCAGTGACAGGGTATACACCGGGGAGCTGTTTTTT
TRBV5-4,NA,14,NA,TRBJ2-3,CASSFGGLTDTQYF,TGTGCCAGCAGCTTCGGGGGGCTCACAGATACGCAGTATTTT
TRBV6-1,NA,13,once,TRBJ2-7,CASRGVSPYEQYF,TGTGCCAGCAGAGGGGTATCCCCCTACGAGCAGTACTTC
TRBV29-1,NA,13,NA,TRBJ2-7,CSVVYLVSYEQYF,TGCAGCGTTGTGTATTTAGTTTCCTACGAGCAGTACTTC
TRBV28,TRBD2,15,once,TRBJ2-7,CASSRGLAGASEQYF,TGTGCCAGCAGTAGAGGACTAGCGGGGGCCTCTGAGCAGTACTTC
TRBV19,NA,17,once,TRBJ1-5,CASSWTTNPLSNQPQHF,TGTGCCAGTAGTTGGACAACGAACCCCCTTAGCAATCAGCCCCAGCATTTT
TRBV5-5,NA,17,NA,TRBJ1-6,CASSLVGGSSYNSPLHF,TGTGCCAGCAGCTTGGTGGGCGGTAGCTCCTATAATTCACCCCTCCACTTT
TRBV27,TRBD1,18,once,TRBJ1-1,CASSLRRGTGGRGTEAFF,TGTGCCAGCAGTTTAAGGAGGGGGACAGGGGGTAGGGGCACTGAAGCTTTCTTT
TRBV16,TRBD2,19,NA,TRBJ2-6,CASSQSVIAGDSGANVLTF,TGTGCCAGCAGCCAATCAGTAATAGCGGGAGACTCTGGGGCCAACGTCCTGACTTTC
TRBV7-9,NA,15,NA,TRBJ2-2,CASSFGGGNTGELFF,TGTGCCAGCAGCTTCGGGGGAGGGAACACCGGGGAGCTGTTTTTT
TRBV4-1,TRBD1,16,NA,TRBJ1-5,CASSQAQGGGGQPQHF,TGCGCCAGCAGCCAGGCACAGGGGGGCGGGGGTCAGCCCCAGCATTTT
TRBV5-6,TRBD2,13,NA,TRBJ2-1,CASSPTSGNEQFF,TGTGCCAGCAGCCCCACTAGCGGCAATGAGCAGTTCTTC
TRBV5-6,NA,12,NA,TRBJ1-1,CASSLVRTEAFF,TGTGCCAGCAGCTTAGTGAGGACTGAAGCTTTCTTT
TRBV27,NA,14,NA,TRBJ2-7,CASSFLARGYEQYF,TGTGCCAGCAGTTTTCTAGCGAGAGGCTACGAGCAGTACTTC
TRBV5-1,TRBD2,17,NA,TRBJ2-7,CASSSSTSGPSNYEQYF,TGCGCCAGCAGCTCCAGTACTAGCGGGCCATCAAACTACGAGCAGTACTTC
TRBV29-1,NA,14,NA,TRBJ2-7,CSVRGGQAFYEQYF,TGCAGCGTAAGAGGCGGGCAGGCTTTCTACGAGCAGTACTTC